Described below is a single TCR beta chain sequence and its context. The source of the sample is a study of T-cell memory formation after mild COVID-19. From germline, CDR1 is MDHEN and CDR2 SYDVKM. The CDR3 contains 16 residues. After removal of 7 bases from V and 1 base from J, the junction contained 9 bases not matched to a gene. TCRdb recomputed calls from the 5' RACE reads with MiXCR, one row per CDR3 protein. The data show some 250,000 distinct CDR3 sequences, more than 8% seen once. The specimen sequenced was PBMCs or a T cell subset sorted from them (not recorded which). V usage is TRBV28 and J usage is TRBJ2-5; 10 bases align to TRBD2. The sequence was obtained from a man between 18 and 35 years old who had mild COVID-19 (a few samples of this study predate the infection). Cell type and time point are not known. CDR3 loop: CASTLALAGAQETQYF. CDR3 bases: TGTGCCAGCACCCTCGCCCTAGCGGGGGCCCAAGAGACCCAGTACTTC.